These 22 T cell receptor beta chains were all obtained from the same sample, sequenced in a study of blood T cell repertoires in COVID-19. TCRdb's copy holds only in-frame clones and misses some; the assay was immunoSEQ multiplex PCR. The table has about 440,000 clones, roughly 89% seen once. The sample consisted of peripheral blood. These receptors originate from a woman aged 25 to 39 with acute or convalescent COVID-19.

The genes are TRBV5-6 and TRBJ2-3, with D hard to call. Germline-derived CDR1 and CDR2 are SGHDT and YYEEEE. CDR3 size: 14 residues. The V and J ends lost 0 bases and 4 bases respectively, with 9 bases between them. The CDR3 protein is CASSLEPTPDTQYF. Written as DNA, the CDR3 is TGTGCCAGCAGCTTGGAGCCTACTCCAGATACGCAGTATTTT.

The rearrangement joins TRBV14 to TRBJ2-5, with D possibly matching TRBD1 (5 bases). Germline V CDR1 and CDR2: SGHDN, FVKESK. The CDR3 is 15 residues long. Deletions cut 1 base from V and 4 bases from J, with 13 bases between. CDR3 sequence: CASSQVVRARETQYF. CDR3 DNA: TGTGCCAGCAGCCAAGTAGTCAGGGCCCGAGAGACCCAGTACTTC.

The V gene is TRBV2, the J gene TRBJ2-6; D is perhaps TRBD1 (5 bases). Deletions cut 8 bases from V and 2 bases from J, with 13 bases between. The CDR3 is made up of 15 amino acids. Germline values: CDR1 SNHLY, CDR2 FYNNEI. CDR3 residues: CASRMSGTGANVLTF. CDR3 nucleotide sequence: TGTGCCAGCCGGATGTCAGGGACTGGGGCCAACGTCCTGACTTTC.

The gene calls are TRBV4-1 and TRBJ2-3; 11 bases align to TRBD1. In germline, CDR1 is MGHRA, CDR2 YSYEKL. J gave up 5 bases and V 2 bases, and 6 bases lay outside the gene matches. CDR3 length: 16 amino acids. The CDR3 is CASSQLGQGAGDTQYF. CDR3 in DNA: TGCGCCAGCAGCCAATTAGGACAGGGGGCTGGAGATACGCAGTATTTT.

The chain is built from TRBV7-9 and TRBJ1-1; TRBD1 matches 7 bases. Germline CDR1 is SEHNR and CDR2 is FQNEAQ (reference sequence). This CDR3 has 18 residues. The V segment lost 4 bases and the J segment 0 bases; nucleotides outside the gene matches: 14. The CDR3 sequence: CASSWGRQGVTMNTEAFF. CDR3 nucleotide sequence: TGTGCCAGCAGCTGGGGCAGACAGGGTGTTACGATGAACACTGAAGCTTTCTTT.

The sample holds one count of this clone. At the DNA level, this CDR3 is encoded by other sequences in the same sample as well. The chain has TRBV5-1 and TRBJ2-5; 7 nucleotides agree with TRBD2. The trim removed 3 bases at V and 1 base at J, leaving 3 bases unmatched. The CDR3 extends over 14 amino acids. Germline V CDR1 and CDR2: SGHRS, YFSETQ. CDR3 sequence (DNA): TGCGCCAGCAGCTCCGGGGGGTCCCAAGAGACCCAGTACTTC. Its protein is CASSSGGSQETQYF. The variable domain in full, with the rest retrieved from reference TRBV5-1 and TRBJ2-5, is KAGVTQTPRYLIKTRGQQVTLSCSPISGHRSVSWYQQTPGQGLQFLFEYFSETQRNKGNFPGRFSGRQFSNSRSEMNVSTLELGDSALYLCASSSGGSQETQYFGPGTRLLVL.

This chain links TRBV15 with TRBJ2-7; tentatively, D is TRBD1 (5 bases). The CDR3 contains 15 residues. Looked up from germline, CDR1 is LNHNV and CDR2 is YYDKDF (reference sequence). The V end was cut by 0 bases, the J end by 6 bases, with 15 bases between. The CDR3 region has the DNA TGTGCCACCAGCAGAGATAAGGGGCCTTTGGGCGAGCAGTACTTC. Protein: CATSRDKGPLGEQYF.

This chain connects TRBV19 to TRBJ2-7, with D perhaps TRBD2 (6 bases). The V end lost 0 bases, the J end lost 3 bases, and 9 bases lay between the germline ends. Germline V CDR1 and CDR2: LNHDA, SQIVND (reference sequence). This CDR3 has 14 residues. This CDR3 reads CASSIDRGNYEQYF. CDR3 in DNA: TGTGCCAGTAGTATAGATCGGGGGAACTACGAGCAGTACTTC. Full variable domain (missing parts from reference TRBV19 and TRBJ2-7): DGGITQSPKYLFRKEGQNVTLSCEQNLNHDAMYWYRQDPGQGLRLIYYSQIVNDFQKGDIAEGYSVSREKKESFPLTVTSAQKNPTAFYLCASSIDRGNYEQYFGPGTRLTVT.

This sequence joins TRBV6-5 and TRBJ1-5, with D perhaps TRBD1 (5 bases). The length of the CDR3 is 15 residues. CDR1 and CDR2 (germline): MNHEY, SVGAGI. V was trimmed by 8 bases and J by 4 bases, leaving 18 bases between them. CDR3 protein: CASLKTGRRNQPQHF. The CDR3 region has the DNA TGTGCCAGCCTTAAAACAGGTCGAAGGAATCAGCCCCAGCATTTT.

The V and J genes are TRBV6-1 and TRBJ2-1; possible D gene TRBD2, 5 bases. Trimming removed 1 base at V and 8 bases at J, with 12 bases between. The CDR3 has 14 residues. Per the germline V gene, CDR1 is MNHNS and CDR2 is SASEGT. Written as DNA, the CDR3 is TGTGCCAGCAGTGAAGAACTAGTGTTCGATGAGCAGTTCTTC. This encodes CASSEELVFDEQFF.

J is TRBJ1-5 and V is TRBV6-5; D may be TRBD1 (6 bases). Trimming took off 6 bases at V and 2 bases at J, with 8 bases between the two ends. Germline CDR1 is MNHEY and CDR2 is SVGAGI. The CDR3 sequence is 13 residues long. The CDR3 protein is CASSWTGNQPQHF. CDR3 in DNA: TGTGCCAGCAGCTGGACAGGCAATCAGCCCCAGCATTTT.

The chain couples TRBV6-1 to TRBJ2-1; 8 positions match TRBD2. CDR1 and CDR2 (germline): MNHNS, SASEGT. Germline trimming cut 2 bases from V and 7 bases from J; bases unmatched to any gene: 4. The length of the CDR3 is 14 residues. CDR3 region: CASSEPGLGNEQFF. Written as DNA, the CDR3 is TGTGCCAGCAGTGAACCGGGACTAGGGAATGAGCAGTTCTTC.

This chain joins TRBV11-2 and TRBJ2-4; no definite D call. The germline V gene has CDR1 SGHAT and CDR2 FQNNGV. The length of the CDR3 is 13 residues. V shed 6 bases and J shed 0 bases, with 6 bases lying between them. The CDR3 bases are TGTGCCAGCAGGAACATAGCCAAAAACATTCAGTACTTC. It translates to CASRNIAKNIQYF.

A single count supports this clone. The chain joins TRBV28 to TRBJ2-5, with 9 bases lining up with TRBD2. V gave up 3 bases and J gave up 1 base; unmatched junction bases: 3. This CDR3 region has 15 residues. Germline V gene sequence: CDR1 MDHEN, CDR2 SYDVKM. CDR3 sequence reads: CASSFIAGVQETQYF. The CDR3, as DNA: TGTGCCAGCAGTTTCATAGCGGGGGTCCAAGAGACCCAGTACTTC.

The rearrangement joins TRBV4-1 to TRBJ1-5; no clear D. Trimming shortened V by 3 bases and J by 1 base, and 10 bases separated the two germline ends. The CDR3 consists of 15 residues. Germline V gene sequence: CDR1 MGHRA, CDR2 YSYEKL. The CDR3 spells CASSQINLSNQPQHF. The CDR3 nucleotides are TGCGCCAGCAGCCAGATAAACTTAAGCAATCAGCCCCAGCATTTT.

The genes are TRBV30 and TRBJ2-3; possibly TRBD2 for D (7 bases). CDR3 length: 14 amino acids. V dropped 4 bases and J dropped 5 bases, with 16 bases sitting between them. CDR1 GTSNPN and CDR2 SVGIG come from the germline V gene (reference sequence). In nucleotides, the CDR3 is TGTGCCTGGAAGGTGGGGGGGCGAAGAGATACGCAGTATTTT. This translates into CAWKVGGRRDTQYF.

In this sample, this clone turned up once. J is TRBJ2-1 and V is TRBV28; D call uncertain. The CDR3 contains 16 residues. Per the germline V gene, CDR1 is MDHEN and CDR2 is SYDVKM. V lost 6 bases and J lost 0, with 15 bases in between. Here the CDR3 DNA reads TGTGCCAGCAGGCAAAACCCCAGTGCCTCCTACAATGAGCAGTTCTTC. Amino acid sequence: CASRQNPSASYNEQFF.

The chain is built from TRBV3-1 (or the pseudogene TRBV3-2) and TRBJ2-7; no reliable D call. The CDR3 extends over 17 amino acids. Trimming removed 0 bases from V and 4 bases from J, with 19 bases in between. Germline V lookup: CDR1 LGHDT, CDR2 YNNKEL (reference sequence). In DNA form, the CDR3 reads TGTGCCAGCAGCCAAGAGATGCCCCCCCGTGGAGTGTACGAGCAGTACTTC. Translation: CASSQEMPPRGVYEQYF.

The chain links TRBV2 to TRBJ2-5; tentative D call: TRBD1 (6 bases). V was pared by 6 bases and J by 4 bases, with 18 bases between. CDR1 and CDR2 from the germline V gene are SNHLY and FYNNEI. CDR3 size: 15 residues. CDR3 in amino acids: CASSGTQGVGETQYF. CDR3 nucleotides: TGTGCCAGCAGCGGAACACAGGGAGTAGGAGAGACCCAGTACTTC.

This chain connects TRBV6-5 to TRBJ2-1, with D possibly being TRBD2 (6 bases). V was cut by 4 bases and J by 5 bases, with 9 bases left in between. The CDR3 contains 13 residues. In germline, CDR1 is MNHEY, CDR2 SVGAGI. The DNA of the CDR3 is TGTGCCAGCAGTTTAGCGGTGAACAATGAGCAGTTCTTC. Protein: CASSLAVNNEQFF.

This rearrangement joins TRBV5-5 to TRBJ1-1, with a possible D match to TRBD1 (6 bases). CDR3 length: 14 amino acids. Trimming shortened V by 4 bases and J by 5 bases, and 15 bases separated the two germline ends. Germline CDR1 reads SGHKS; CDR2 reads YYEKEE (reference sequence). In nucleotides, the CDR3 is TGTGCCAGCAGCCCAACAGGGATACAAACTGAAGCTTTCTTT. This gives the protein CASSPTGIQTEAFF.

This clone was counted once. V usage is TRBV9 and J usage is TRBJ2-1; D remains ambiguous. In germline, CDR1 is SGDLS, CDR2 YYNGEE. The length of the CDR3 is 12 residues. The V gene lost 0 bases and the J gene lost 7 bases, with 5 bases spanning the gap. Here the CDR3 reads CASSVGSNEQFF. Here the CDR3 DNA reads TGTGCCAGCAGCGTAGGGAGTAATGAGCAGTTCTTC.